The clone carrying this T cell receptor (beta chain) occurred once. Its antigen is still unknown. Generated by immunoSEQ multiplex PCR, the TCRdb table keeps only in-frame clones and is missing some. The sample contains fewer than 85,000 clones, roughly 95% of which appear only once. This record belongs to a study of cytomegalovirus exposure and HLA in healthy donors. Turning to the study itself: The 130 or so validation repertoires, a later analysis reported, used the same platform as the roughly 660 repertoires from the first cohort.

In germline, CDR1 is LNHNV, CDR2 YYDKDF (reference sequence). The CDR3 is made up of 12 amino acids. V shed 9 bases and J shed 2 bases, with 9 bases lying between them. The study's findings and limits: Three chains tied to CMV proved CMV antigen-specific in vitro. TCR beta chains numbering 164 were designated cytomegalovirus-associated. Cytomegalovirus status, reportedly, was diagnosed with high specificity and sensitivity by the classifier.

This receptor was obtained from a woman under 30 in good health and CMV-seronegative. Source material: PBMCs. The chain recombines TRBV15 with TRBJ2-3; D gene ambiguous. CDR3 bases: TGTGCCACGAGGCGTTCCACAGATACGCAGTATTTT. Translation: CATRRSTDTQYF.